The rows below give T cell receptor beta chains drawn from one sample of a study of vaccination and CD4 T cells after COVID-19. TCRdb re-called the PCR reads through MiXCR, storing one row per CDR3 protein. The sample has about 36,000 distinct CDR3 sequences; around 35% are singletons. The source was CD4+ T cells from blood, collected about 7 months after SARS-CoV-2 vaccination. All receptors come from a human donor who had recovered from COVID-19. The CDR3 runs from the conserved cysteine through the conserved F or W. Each record gives: clone size, V gene, D gene, J gene, CDR3 protein, CDR3 DNA. D genes are given only for firm matches. Clone size is stated in some rows and not others, as once, few, many or a class when expanded.

abundance: few
v_gene: TRBV19
d_gene: -
j_gene: TRBJ2-5
CDR3aa: CASAELTGRAETQYF
CDR3nt: TGTGCCAGTGCCGAACTGACAGGGAGGGCAGAGACCCAGTACTTC

abundance: few
v_gene: TRBV20-1
d_gene: -
j_gene: TRBJ1-1
CDR3aa: CSAPVRDGSRYTEAFF
CDR3nt: TGCAGTGCGCCGGTTAGGGACGGATCGAGGTACACTGAAGCTTTCTTT

abundance: -
v_gene: TRBV20-1
d_gene: -
j_gene: TRBJ2-7
CDR3aa: CSASHPFVGGKSYEQYF
CDR3nt: TGCAGTGCTAGTCATCCTTTTGTCGGCGGAAAGTCCTACGAGCAGTACTTC

abundance: -
v_gene: TRBV20-1
d_gene: -
j_gene: TRBJ1-6
CDR3aa: CSAEGGPRSYNSPLHF
CDR3nt: TGCAGTGCGGAGGGGGGGCCCCGCTCCTATAATTCACCCCTCCACTTT

abundance: -
v_gene: TRBV28
d_gene: -
j_gene: TRBJ2-2
CDR3aa: CASSLSPGSTGELFF
CDR3nt: TGTGCCAGCAGTTTATCTCCAGGGAGCACCGGGGAGCTGTTTTTT

abundance: few
v_gene: TRBV15
d_gene: -
j_gene: TRBJ1-1
CDR3aa: CATSREIGITEAFF
CDR3nt: TGTGCCACCAGCAGAGAAATTGGTATCACTGAAGCTTTCTTT

abundance: -
v_gene: TRBV12-3/TRBV12-4
d_gene: -
j_gene: TRBJ1-5
CDR3aa: CASSFSGSNQPQHF
CDR3nt: TGTGCCAGCAGTTTCTCAGGGTCCAATCAGCCCCAGCATTTT

abundance: -
v_gene: TRBV19
d_gene: TRBD2
j_gene: TRBJ2-2
CDR3aa: CASSWVAGGGANTGELFF
CDR3nt: TGTGCCAGTAGTTGGGTAGCGGGAGGAGGGGCGAACACCGGGGAGCTGTTTTTT

abundance: -
v_gene: TRBV19
d_gene: -
j_gene: TRBJ2-2
CDR3aa: CASDGSSGTGELFF
CDR3nt: TGTGCCAGCGATGGATCGTCGGGGACCGGGGAGCTGTTTTTT

abundance: -
v_gene: TRBV10-3
d_gene: TRBD2
j_gene: TRBJ2-1
CDR3aa: CAILTGGAGSYNEQFF
CDR3nt: TGTGCCATCTTAACGGGAGGTGCCGGCTCCTACAATGAGCAGTTCTTC

abundance: few
v_gene: TRBV6-2/TRBV6-3
d_gene: TRBD2
j_gene: TRBJ2-1
CDR3aa: CASAWNGLASNEQFF
CDR3nt: TGTGCCAGCGCCTGGAACGGACTAGCGAGTAATGAGCAGTTCTTC

abundance: -
v_gene: TRBV6-2/TRBV6-3
d_gene: -
j_gene: TRBJ2-3
CDR3aa: CASSYSETRTDTQYF
CDR3nt: TGTGCCAGCAGTTACTCTGAGACTAGGACAGATACGCAGTATTTT

abundance: few
v_gene: TRBV20-1
d_gene: -
j_gene: TRBJ2-7
CDR3aa: CSARGPLDYEQYF
CDR3nt: TGCAGTGCTAGAGGACCCCTGGACTACGAGCAGTACTTC

abundance: -
v_gene: TRBV20-1
d_gene: TRBD1
j_gene: TRBJ1-1
CDR3aa: CSATEGAGDTEAFF
CDR3nt: TGCAGTGCTACCGAGGGGGCTGGGGACACTGAAGCTTTCTTT

abundance: few
v_gene: TRBV5-4
d_gene: -
j_gene: TRBJ1-6
CDR3aa: CASSPGGRGVDSPLHF
CDR3nt: TGTGCCAGCAGCCCTGGGGGCAGGGGAGTAGATTCACCCCTCCACTTT

abundance: few
v_gene: TRBV7-6
d_gene: -
j_gene: TRBJ2-2
CDR3aa: CASSPRRVGVYGELFF
CDR3nt: TGTGCCAGCAGCCCCCGAAGGGTCGGAGTTTATGGGGAGCTGTTTTTT

abundance: -
v_gene: TRBV12-3/TRBV12-4
d_gene: -
j_gene: TRBJ2-7
CDR3aa: CASSPGDLGYEQYF
CDR3nt: TGTGCCAGCAGTCCAGGGGATTTGGGCTACGAGCAGTACTTC

abundance: -
v_gene: TRBV2
d_gene: -
j_gene: TRBJ2-2
CDR3aa: CASSVSGELFF
CDR3nt: TGTGCCAGCAGTGTTAGCGGGGAGCTGTTTTTT

abundance: -
v_gene: TRBV15
d_gene: -
j_gene: TRBJ2-7
CDR3aa: CATSRGSTGWEQYF
CDR3nt: TGTGCCACCAGCAGAGGTTCCACAGGGTGGGAGCAGTACTTC

abundance: few
v_gene: TRBV7-6
d_gene: -
j_gene: TRBJ2-3
CDR3aa: CASSLGPYGTPQYF
CDR3nt: TGTGCCAGCAGCTTAGGTCCCTATGGGACTCCGCAGTATTTT

abundance: few
v_gene: TRBV7-3
d_gene: TRBD2
j_gene: TRBJ2-1
CDR3aa: CASSSGGALHHEQFF
CDR3nt: TGTGCCAGCAGCAGCGGGGGGGCCCTACACCATGAGCAGTTCTTC

abundance: few
v_gene: TRBV15
d_gene: TRBD2
j_gene: TRBJ2-1
CDR3aa: CATSRSPSGYHEQFF
CDR3nt: TGTGCCACCAGCAGATCACCTAGCGGGTACCATGAGCAGTTCTTC

abundance: few
v_gene: TRBV7-9
d_gene: TRBD1
j_gene: TRBJ1-2
CDR3aa: CASSQGQAFYGYTF
CDR3nt: TGTGCCAGCAGCCAAGGACAGGCCTTCTATGGCTACACCTTC

abundance: few
v_gene: TRBV20-1
d_gene: -
j_gene: TRBJ1-5
CDR3aa: CSARDPGRSQPQHF
CDR3nt: TGCAGTGCTAGAGATCCAGGGAGGAGTCAGCCCCAGCATTTT

abundance: medium-sized
v_gene: TRBV20-1
d_gene: -
j_gene: TRBJ1-6
CDR3aa: CSARRPRAGPPYNSPLHF
CDR3nt: TGCAGTGCTAGACGACCCCGAGCAGGGCCACCTTATAATTCACCCCTCCACTTT

abundance: few
v_gene: TRBV6-5
d_gene: -
j_gene: TRBJ2-7
CDR3aa: CASSYGPIYEQYF
CDR3nt: TGTGCCAGCAGTTACGGACCGATCTACGAGCAGTACTTC